A few counts support the clone carrying this T cell receptor (beta chain). Its antigen remains unknown. The data were obtained in a study of identical twins. Study results and caveats: There were fewer insertions in abundant cord blood beta clonotypes, but memory repertoires showed no such pattern.

The germline CDR1 and CDR2 sequences are SNHLY and FYNNEI. V shed 6 bases and J shed 8 bases, with 8 bases lying between them. The CDR3 loop spans 11 amino acids. TCRdb reanalysed the 5' RACE reads using MiXCR and keeps one entry per CDR3 protein. The table has around 480,000 distinct CDR3 sequences, approximately 14% seen once. The same data also went into a second study, on yellow fever vaccine responses in identical twins.

V is TRBV2 and J is TRBJ2-1; D not certain. The TCR comes from a woman younger than 30 in good health. Source material: CD4+ T cells sorted from blood. The CDR3 DNA sequence: TGTGCCAGCAGGTGGCCCGATGAGCAGTTCTTC. Its translation: CASRWPDEQFF. Full variable domain (missing parts from reference TRBV2 and TRBJ2-1): EPEVTQTPSHQVTQMGQEVILRCVPISNHLYFYWYRQILGQKVEFLVSFYNNEISEKSEIFDDQFSVERPDGSNFTLKIRSTKLEDSAMYFCASRWPDEQFFGPGTRLTVL.